One sample yielded the 12 T cell receptor beta chains listed below, sequenced in a study of T-cell memory formation after mild COVID-19. TCRdb ran MiXCR on the 5' RACE reads and lists one entry per CDR3 protein. The data contain over 70,000 distinct CDR3 sequences, about 13% of them singletons. The sample consisted of PBMCs or a T cell subset sorted from them (not recorded which). Receptors originate from an adult woman who had mild COVID-19 (a few samples of this study predate the infection). Cell type and time point are not known.

This chain joins TRBV5-1 and TRBJ2-7; D gene ambiguous. Trimming cost V 4 bases and J 2 bases, with 4 bases left between them. The CDR3 length is 11 residues. Looked up from germline, CDR1 is SGHRS and CDR2 is YFSETQ. The DNA for the CDR3 is TGCGCCAGCAGCCGGACCTACGAGCAGTACTTC. Protein: CASSRTYEQYF.

In this sample, this clonotype turned up a few times. J is TRBJ2-7 and V is TRBV9; 8 positions agree with TRBD2. V dropped 4 bases and J dropped 0; count of bases not matched to a gene: 6. Germline V gene lookup returns CDR1 SGDLS and CDR2 YYNGEE. This CDR3 has 15 residues. In nucleotides, the CDR3 is TGTGCCAGCAGCCCTGGACTAGCCAACTCCTACGAGCAGTACTTC. Protein product: CASSPGLANSYEQYF.

This chain links TRBV4-1 with TRBJ1-5, with 9 bases matching TRBD1. J lost 2 bases, V lost 4 bases, and 6 bases had no gene match. This CDR3 spans 16 amino acids. The germline V gene encodes CDR1 MGHRA and CDR2 YSYEKL. The CDR3 loop reads CASSRTGGNGNQPQHF. In nucleotides, the CDR3 is TGCGCCAGCAGCCGAACAGGGGGCAACGGCAATCAGCCCCAGCATTTT.

The chain's CDR3 is CASREDRAYEQYF. In DNA, the CDR3 is TGTGCCAGCAGGGAGGACAGGGCCTACGAGCAGTACTTC. The chain joins TRBV28 to TRBJ2-7, with 8 bases lining up with TRBD1. CDR3 length: 13 amino acids. The J segment lost 2 bases and the V segment lost 6 bases, leaving 3 bases of the junction unmatched. The germline CDR1 and CDR2 sequences are MDHEN and SYDVKM.

This clonotype was counted only a few times. The rearrangement joins TRBV4-2 to TRBJ2-1, with TRBD2 identical over 8 bases. The CDR3 length is 16 residues. CDR1 is LGHNA, CDR2 YNFKEQ, per germline. After removal of 3 bases from V and 6 bases from J, the junction contained 10 bases not matched to a gene. The CDR3 DNA reads TGTGCCAGCAGCCAGGAAATTGGACTAGCAGGCAATGAGCAGTTCTTC. Protein product: CASSQEIGLAGNEQFF.

This clonotype was counted a few times. The chain employs TRBV12-3 or TRBV12-4 and TRBJ2-7, with D possibly being TRBD1 (5 bases). Trimming left V 3 bases short and J 7 bases short, with 16 bases between. The CDR3 extends over 14 amino acids. This CDR3 reads CASSLLLGAYEQYF. CDR3 DNA: TGTGCCAGCAGTTTGCTCCTAGGGGCATATGAGCAGTACTTC.

This clonotype has just a few counts. The chain couples TRBV4-1 to TRBJ2-7, with TRBD2 matching 11 bases. The germline V gene has CDR1 MGHRA and CDR2 YSYEKL. This CDR3 spans 17 amino acids. The V and J ends lost 5 bases and 4 bases, in that order; junction bases with no gene match: 13. CDR3 residues: CASSFTSGGPLGYEQYF. The CDR3 nucleotides are TGCGCCAGCAGCTTTACTAGCGGGGGACCCCTTGGGTACGAGCAGTACTTC.

The chain joins TRBV7-6 to TRBJ2-3; 9 bases map to TRBD2. The CDR3 is 14 amino acids. Germline V CDR1 and CDR2: SGHVS, FNYEAQ. With 8 bases clipped from V and 4 bases from J, the junction kept 7 bases outside the gene matches. The CDR3 sequence is CASDPGLASDTQYF. CDR3 DNA sequence: TGTGCCAGCGACCCGGGACTAGCCTCAGATACGCAGTATTTT.

In its sample, this clonotype was seen many times. V is TRBV20-1 and J is TRBJ2-1; D remains ambiguous. The CDR3 sequence is 14 residues long. CDR1 DFQATT and CDR2 SNEGSKA come from the germline V gene (reference sequence). Trimming took off 2 bases at V and 6 bases at J, with 14 bases between the two ends. CDR3: CSARPRTSSNEQFF. Written as DNA, the CDR3 is TGCAGTGCTAGACCCCGGACGTCGTCCAATGAGCAGTTCTTC.

The CDR3 loop reads CASCNGGSGYGYTF. CDR3 nucleotides: TGTGCCAGCTGCAACGGGGGGAGTGGCTATGGCTACACCTTC. V usage is TRBV12-3 or TRBV12-4 and J usage is TRBJ1-2; D possibly corresponds to TRBD1 (5 bases). V lost 8 bases to trimming and J lost 4 bases, with 17 bases between them. The CDR3 has 14 amino acids.

This clonotype was detected a few times. The J gene is TRBJ1-2, the V gene TRBV29-1; D may be TRBD1 (5 bases). The germline V and J ends were trimmed by 0 bases and 3 bases, with 11 bases remaining between them. This CDR3 has 14 residues. Germline assignment: CDR1 SQVTM and CDR2 ANQGSEA. For the CDR3, the DNA is TGCAGCGTTGAAGAATCGAGGGGATACTATGGCTACACCTTC. Its translation is CSVEESRGYYGYTF. Drawing the rest from reference TRBV29-1 and TRBJ1-2, the complete variable domain is SAVISQKPSRDICQRGTSLTIQCQVDSQVTMMFWYRQQPGQSLTLIATANQGSEATYESGFVIDKFPISRPNLTFSTLTVSNMSPEDSSIYLCSVEESRGYYGYTFGSGTRLTVV.

The rearrangement joins TRBV6-4 to TRBJ2-1; 8 bases align to TRBD1. This CDR3 comprises 14 residues. Trimming removed 4 bases from V and 8 bases from J; junction bases left unmatched: 7. CDR1 is MRHNA and CDR2 is SNTAGT in the germline V gene. DNA of the CDR3: TGTGCCAGCAGTGGCGGGCAGGGGGCTGATGAGCAGTTCTTC. Its protein is CASSGGQGADEQFF.